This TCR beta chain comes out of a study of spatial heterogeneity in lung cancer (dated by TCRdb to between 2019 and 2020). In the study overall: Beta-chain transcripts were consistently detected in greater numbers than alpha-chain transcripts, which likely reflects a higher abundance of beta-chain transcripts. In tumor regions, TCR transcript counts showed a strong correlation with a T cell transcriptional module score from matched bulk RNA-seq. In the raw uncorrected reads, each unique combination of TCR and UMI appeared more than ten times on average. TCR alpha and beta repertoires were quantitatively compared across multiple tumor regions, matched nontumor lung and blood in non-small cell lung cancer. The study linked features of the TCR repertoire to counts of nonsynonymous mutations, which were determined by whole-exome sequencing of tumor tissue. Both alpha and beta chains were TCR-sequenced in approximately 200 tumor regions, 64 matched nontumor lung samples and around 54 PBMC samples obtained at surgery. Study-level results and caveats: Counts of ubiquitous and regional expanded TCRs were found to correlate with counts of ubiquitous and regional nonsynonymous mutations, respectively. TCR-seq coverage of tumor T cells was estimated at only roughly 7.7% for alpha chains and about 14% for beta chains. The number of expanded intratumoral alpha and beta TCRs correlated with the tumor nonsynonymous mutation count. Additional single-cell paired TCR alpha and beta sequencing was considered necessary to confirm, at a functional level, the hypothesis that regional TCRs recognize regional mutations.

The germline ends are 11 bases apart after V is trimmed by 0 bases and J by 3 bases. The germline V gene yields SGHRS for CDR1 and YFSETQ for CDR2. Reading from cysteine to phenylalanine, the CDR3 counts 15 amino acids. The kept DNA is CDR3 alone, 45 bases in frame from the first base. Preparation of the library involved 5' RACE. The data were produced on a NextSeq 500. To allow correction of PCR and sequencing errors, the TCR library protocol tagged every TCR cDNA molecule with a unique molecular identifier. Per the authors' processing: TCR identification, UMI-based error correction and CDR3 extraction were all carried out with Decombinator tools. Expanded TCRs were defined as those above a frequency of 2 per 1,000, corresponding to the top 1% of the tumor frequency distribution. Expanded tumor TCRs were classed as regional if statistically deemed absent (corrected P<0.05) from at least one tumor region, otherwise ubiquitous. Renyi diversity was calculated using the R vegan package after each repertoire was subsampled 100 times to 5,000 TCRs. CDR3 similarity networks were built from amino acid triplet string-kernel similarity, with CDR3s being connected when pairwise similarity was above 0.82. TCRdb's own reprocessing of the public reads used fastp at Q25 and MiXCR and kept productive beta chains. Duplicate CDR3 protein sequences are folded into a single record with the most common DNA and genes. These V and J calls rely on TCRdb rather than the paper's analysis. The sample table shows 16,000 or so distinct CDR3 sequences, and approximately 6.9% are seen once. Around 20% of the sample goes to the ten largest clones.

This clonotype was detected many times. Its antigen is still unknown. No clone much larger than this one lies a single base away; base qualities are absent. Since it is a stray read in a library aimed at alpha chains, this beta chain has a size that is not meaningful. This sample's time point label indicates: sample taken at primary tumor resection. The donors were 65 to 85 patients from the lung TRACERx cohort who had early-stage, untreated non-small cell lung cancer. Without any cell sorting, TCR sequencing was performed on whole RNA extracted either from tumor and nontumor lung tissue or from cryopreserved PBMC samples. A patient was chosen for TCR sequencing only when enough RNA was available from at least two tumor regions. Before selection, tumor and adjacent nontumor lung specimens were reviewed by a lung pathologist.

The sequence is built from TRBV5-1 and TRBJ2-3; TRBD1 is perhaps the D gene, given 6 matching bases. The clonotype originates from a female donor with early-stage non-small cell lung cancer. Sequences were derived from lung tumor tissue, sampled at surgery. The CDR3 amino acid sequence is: CASSLDRVGTDTQYF. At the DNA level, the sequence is TGCGCCAGCAGCTTGGACAGGGTCGGGACAGATACGCAGTATTTT.